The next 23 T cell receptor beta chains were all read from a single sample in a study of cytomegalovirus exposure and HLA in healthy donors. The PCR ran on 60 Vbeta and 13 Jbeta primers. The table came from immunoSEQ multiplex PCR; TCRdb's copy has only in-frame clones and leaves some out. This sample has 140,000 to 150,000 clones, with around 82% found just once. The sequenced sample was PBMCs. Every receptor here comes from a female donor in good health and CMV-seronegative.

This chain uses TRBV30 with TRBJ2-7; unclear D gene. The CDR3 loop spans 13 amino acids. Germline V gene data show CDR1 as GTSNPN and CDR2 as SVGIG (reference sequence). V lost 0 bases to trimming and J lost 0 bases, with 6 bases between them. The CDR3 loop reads CAWSVSLSYEQYF. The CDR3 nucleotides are TGTGCCTGGAGTGTCTCCCTCTCCTACGAGCAGTACTTC.

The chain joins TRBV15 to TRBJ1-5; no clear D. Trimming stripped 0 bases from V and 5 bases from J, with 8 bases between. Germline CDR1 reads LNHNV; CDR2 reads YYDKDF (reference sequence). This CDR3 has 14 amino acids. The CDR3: CATSRDRGYQPQHF. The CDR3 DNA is TGTGCCACCAGCAGAGATCGAGGGTATCAGCCCCAGCATTTT.

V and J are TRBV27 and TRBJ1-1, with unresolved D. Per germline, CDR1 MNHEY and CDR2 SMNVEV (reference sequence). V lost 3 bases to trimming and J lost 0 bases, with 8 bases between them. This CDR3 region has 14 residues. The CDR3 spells CASSFSSVNTEAFF. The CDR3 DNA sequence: TGTGCCAGCAGTTTTAGTTCGGTGAACACTGAAGCTTTCTTT.

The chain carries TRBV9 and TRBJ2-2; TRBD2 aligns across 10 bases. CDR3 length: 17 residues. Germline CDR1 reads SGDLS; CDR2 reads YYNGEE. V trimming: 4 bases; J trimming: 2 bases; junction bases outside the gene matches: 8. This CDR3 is CASSRKSGGVNTGELFF. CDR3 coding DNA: TGTGCCAGCAGCCGGAAAAGCGGGGGGGTTAACACCGGGGAGCTGTTTTTT.

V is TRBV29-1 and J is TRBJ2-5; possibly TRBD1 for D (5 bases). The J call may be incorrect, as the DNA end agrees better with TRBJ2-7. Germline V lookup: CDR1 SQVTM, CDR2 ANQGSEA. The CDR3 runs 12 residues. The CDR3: CSVGQSSYEQYF. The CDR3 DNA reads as TGCAGCGTTGGACAGAGCTCCTACGAGCAGTACTTC.

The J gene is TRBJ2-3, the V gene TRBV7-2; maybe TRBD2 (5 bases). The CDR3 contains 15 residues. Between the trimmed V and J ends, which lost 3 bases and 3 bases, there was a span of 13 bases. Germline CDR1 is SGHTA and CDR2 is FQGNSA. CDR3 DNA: TGTGCCAGCAGCTTTGGACTCCCGATGACAGATACGCAGTATTTT. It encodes CASSFGLPMTDTQYF.

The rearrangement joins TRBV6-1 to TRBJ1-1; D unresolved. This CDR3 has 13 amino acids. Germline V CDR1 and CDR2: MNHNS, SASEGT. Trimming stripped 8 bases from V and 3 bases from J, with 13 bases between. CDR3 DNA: TGTGCCAGCTCAATGGAGAGGGACACTGAAGCTTTCTTT. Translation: CASSMERDTEAFF.

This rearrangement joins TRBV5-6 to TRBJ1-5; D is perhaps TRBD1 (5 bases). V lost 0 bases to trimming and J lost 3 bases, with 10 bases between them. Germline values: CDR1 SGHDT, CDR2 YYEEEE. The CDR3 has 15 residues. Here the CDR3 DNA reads TGTGCCAGCAGCTTGGGACAGCAAATCAATCAGCCCCAGCATTTT. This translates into CASSLGQQINQPQHF.

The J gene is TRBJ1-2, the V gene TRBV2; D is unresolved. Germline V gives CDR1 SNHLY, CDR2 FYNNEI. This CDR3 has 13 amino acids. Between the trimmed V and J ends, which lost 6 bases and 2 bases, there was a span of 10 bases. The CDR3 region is CASRAVANYGYTF. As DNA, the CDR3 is TGTGCCAGCAGGGCGGTCGCCAACTATGGCTACACCTTC.

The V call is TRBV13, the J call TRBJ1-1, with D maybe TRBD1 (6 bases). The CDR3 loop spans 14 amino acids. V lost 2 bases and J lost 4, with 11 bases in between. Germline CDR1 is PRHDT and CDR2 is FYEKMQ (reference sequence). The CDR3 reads CASSLRGAVTEAFF. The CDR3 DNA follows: TGTGCCAGCAGCTTACGGGGGGCGGTCACTGAAGCTTTCTTT.

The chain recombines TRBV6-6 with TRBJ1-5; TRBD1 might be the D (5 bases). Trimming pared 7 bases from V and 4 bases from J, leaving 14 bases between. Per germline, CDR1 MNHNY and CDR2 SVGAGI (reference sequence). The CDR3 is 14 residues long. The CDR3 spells CASTQGLLNQPQHF. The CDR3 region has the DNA TGTGCCAGCACCCAGGGATTATTAAATCAGCCCCAGCATTTT.

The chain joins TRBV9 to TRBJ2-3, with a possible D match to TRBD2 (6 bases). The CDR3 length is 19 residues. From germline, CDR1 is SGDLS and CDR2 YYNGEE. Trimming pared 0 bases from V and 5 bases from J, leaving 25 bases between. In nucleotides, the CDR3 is TGTGCCAGCAGCGTAGTTCGGGGTACGGGACGGGAGTCGGTAGATACGCAGTATTTT. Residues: CASSVVRGTGRESVDTQYF. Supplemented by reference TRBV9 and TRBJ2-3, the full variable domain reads DSGVTQTPKHLITATGQRVTLRCSPRSGDLSVYWYQQSLDQGLQFLIQYYNGEERAKGNILERFSAQQFPDLHSELNLSSLELGDSALYFCASSVVRGTGRESVDTQYFGPGTRLTVL.

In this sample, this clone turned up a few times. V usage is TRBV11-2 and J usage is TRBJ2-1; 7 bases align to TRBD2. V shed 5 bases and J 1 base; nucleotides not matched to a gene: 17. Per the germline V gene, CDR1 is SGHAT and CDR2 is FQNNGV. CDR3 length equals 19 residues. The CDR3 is CASSKGLDLRRGSYNEQFF. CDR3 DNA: TGTGCCAGCAGCAAAGGACTAGATCTCAGAAGAGGTTCCTACAATGAGCAGTTCTTC.

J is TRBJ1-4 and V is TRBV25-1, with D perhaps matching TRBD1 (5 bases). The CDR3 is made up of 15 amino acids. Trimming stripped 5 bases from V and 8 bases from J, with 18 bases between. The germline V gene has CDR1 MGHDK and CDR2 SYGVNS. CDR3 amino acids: CASSRSGGKGEKLFF. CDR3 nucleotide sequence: TGTGCCAGCAGTCGCTCGGGGGGGAAGGGGGAAAAACTGTTTTTT.

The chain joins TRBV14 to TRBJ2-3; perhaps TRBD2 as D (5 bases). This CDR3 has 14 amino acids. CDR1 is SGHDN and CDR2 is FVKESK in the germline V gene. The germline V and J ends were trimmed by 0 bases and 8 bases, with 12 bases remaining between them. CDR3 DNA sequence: TGTGCCAGCAGCCAAGATGCGGCGGGCCTTACGCAGTATTTT. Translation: CASSQDAAGLTQYF. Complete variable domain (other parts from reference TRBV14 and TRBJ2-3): EAGVTQFPSHSVIEKGQTVTLRCDPISGHDNLYWYRRVMGKEIKFLLHFVKESKQDESGMPNNRFLAERTGGTYSTLKVQPAELEDSGVYFCASSQDAAGLTQYFGPGTRLTVL.

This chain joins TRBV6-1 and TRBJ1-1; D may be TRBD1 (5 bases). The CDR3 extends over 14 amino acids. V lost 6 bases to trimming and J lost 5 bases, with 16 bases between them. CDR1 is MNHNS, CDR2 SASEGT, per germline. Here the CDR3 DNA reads TGTGCCAGCAGGAGTGGGACGGGGGGGACTGAAGCTTTCTTT. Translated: CASRSGTGGTEAFF.

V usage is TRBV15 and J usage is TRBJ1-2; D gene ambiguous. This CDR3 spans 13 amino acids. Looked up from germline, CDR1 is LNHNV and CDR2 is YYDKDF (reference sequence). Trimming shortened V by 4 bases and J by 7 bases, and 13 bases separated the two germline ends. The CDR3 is CATSTADWGGYTF. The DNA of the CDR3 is TGTGCCACCAGCACGGCGGACTGGGGTGGCTACACCTTC. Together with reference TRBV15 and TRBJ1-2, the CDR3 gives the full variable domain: DAMVIQNPRYQVTQFGKPVTLSCSQTLNHNVMYWYQQKSSQAPKLLFHYYDKDFNNEADTPDNFQSRRPNTSFCFLDIRSPGLGDTAMYLCATSTADWGGYTFGSGTRLTVV.

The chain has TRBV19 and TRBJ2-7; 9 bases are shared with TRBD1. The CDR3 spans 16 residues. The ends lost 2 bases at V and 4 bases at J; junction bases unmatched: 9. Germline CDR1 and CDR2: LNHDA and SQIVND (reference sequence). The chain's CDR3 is CASSITLGQGLYEQYF. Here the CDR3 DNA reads TGTGCCAGTAGTATAACTTTGGGACAGGGACTTTACGAGCAGTACTTC. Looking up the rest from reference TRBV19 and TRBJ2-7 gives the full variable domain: DGGITQSPKYLFRKEGQNVTLSCEQNLNHDAMYWYRQDPGQGLRLIYYSQIVNDFQKGDIAEGYSVSREKKESFPLTVTSAQKNPTAFYLCASSITLGQGLYEQYFGPGTRLTVT.

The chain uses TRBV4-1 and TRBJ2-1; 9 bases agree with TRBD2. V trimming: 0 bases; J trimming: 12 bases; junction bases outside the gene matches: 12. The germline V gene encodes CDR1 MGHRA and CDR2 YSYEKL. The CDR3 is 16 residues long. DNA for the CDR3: TGCGCCAGCAGCCAAGAGAATAGCGGGGGCTATCGTGTGCAGTTCTTC. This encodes CASSQENSGGYRVQFF.

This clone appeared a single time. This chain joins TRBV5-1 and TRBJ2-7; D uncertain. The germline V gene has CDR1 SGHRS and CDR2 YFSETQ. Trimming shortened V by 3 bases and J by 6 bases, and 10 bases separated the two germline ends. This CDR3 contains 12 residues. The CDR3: CASSSSVGEQYF. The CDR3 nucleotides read TGCGCCAGCAGCTCCAGTGTTGGCGAGCAGTACTTC.

In DNA form, the CDR3 reads TGCGCCAGCAGTCATGGCACCATGAACACTGAAGCTTTCTTT. This encodes CASSHGTMNTEAFF. This sequence joins TRBV5-1 and TRBJ1-1; no firm D call. The germline V and J ends were trimmed by 5 bases and 0 bases, with 11 bases remaining between them. The CDR3 extends over 14 amino acids. CDR1 is SGHRS, CDR2 YFSETQ, per germline.

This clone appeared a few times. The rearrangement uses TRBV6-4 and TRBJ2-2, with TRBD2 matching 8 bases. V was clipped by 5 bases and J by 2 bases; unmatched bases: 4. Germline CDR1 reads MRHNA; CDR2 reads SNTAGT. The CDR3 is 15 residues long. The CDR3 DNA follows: TGTGCCAGCAGTCGGAGCGGGAGAAACACCGGGGAGCTGTTTTTT. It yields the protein CASSRSGRNTGELFF.

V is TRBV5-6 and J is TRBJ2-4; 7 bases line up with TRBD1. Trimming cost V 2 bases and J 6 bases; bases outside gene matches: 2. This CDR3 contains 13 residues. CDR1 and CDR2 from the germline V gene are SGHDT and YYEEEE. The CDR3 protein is CASSFNRGNIQYF. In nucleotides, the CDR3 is TGTGCCAGCAGCTTCAACAGGGGAAACATTCAGTACTTC. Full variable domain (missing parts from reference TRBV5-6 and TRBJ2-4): DAGVTQSPTHLIKTRGQQVTLRCSPKSGHDTVSWYQQALGQGPQFIFQYYEEEERQRGNFPDRFSGHQFPNYSSELNVNALLLGDSALYLCASSFNRGNIQYFGAGTRLSVL.